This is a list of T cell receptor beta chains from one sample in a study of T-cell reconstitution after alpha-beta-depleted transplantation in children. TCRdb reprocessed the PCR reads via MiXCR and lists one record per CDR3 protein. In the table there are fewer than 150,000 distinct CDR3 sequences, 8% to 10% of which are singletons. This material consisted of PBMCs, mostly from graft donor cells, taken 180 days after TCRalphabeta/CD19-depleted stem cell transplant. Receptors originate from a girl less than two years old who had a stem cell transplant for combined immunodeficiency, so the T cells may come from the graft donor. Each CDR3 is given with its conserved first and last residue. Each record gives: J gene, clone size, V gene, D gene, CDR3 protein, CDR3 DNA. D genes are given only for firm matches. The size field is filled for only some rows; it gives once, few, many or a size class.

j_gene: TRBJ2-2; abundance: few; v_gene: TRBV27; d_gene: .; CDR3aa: CASSFRGITGELFF; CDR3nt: TGTGCCAGCAGTTTTAGAGGGATCACCGGGGAGCTGTTTTTT
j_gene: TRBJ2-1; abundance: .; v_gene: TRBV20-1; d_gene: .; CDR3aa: CSARVSGRYNEQFF; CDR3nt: TGCAGTGCTAGAGTAAGTGGGCGCTACAATGAGCAGTTCTTC
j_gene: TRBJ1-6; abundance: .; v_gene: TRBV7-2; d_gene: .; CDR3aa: CASSSGKGRYNSPLHF; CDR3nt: TGTGCCAGCAGCTCAGGGAAAGGGAGATATAATTCACCCCTCCACTTT
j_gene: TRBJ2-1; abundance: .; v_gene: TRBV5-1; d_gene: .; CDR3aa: CASSQETNEQFF; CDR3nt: TGCGCCAGCAGCCAAGAGACGAATGAGCAGTTCTTC
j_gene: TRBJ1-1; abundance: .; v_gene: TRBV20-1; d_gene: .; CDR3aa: CSARLGGLGTEAFF; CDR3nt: TGCAGTGCCCGCCTGGGTGGGCTGGGGACTGAAGCTTTCTTT
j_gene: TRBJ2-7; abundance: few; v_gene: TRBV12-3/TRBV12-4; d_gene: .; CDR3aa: CASREGLSYEQYF; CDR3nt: TGTGCCAGCAGAGAAGGCCTCTCCTACGAGCAGTACTTC
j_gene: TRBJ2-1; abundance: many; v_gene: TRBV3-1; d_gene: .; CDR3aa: CASSQVVETEQFF; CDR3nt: TGTGCCAGCAGCCAAGTGGTGGAGACGGAGCAGTTCTTC
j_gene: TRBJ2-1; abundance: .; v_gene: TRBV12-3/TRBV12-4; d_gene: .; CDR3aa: CASTLILRDFHEQFF; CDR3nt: TGTGCCAGCACACTAATCCTCCGGGACTTCCATGAGCAGTTCTTC
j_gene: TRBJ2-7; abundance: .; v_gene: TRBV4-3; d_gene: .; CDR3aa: CASSPDVPRGEQYF; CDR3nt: TGCGCCAGCAGCCCTGACGTTCCCCGGGGCGAGCAGTACTTC
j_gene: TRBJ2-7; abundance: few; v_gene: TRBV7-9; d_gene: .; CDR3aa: CASSLGKNLKTYEQYF; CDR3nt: TGTGCCAGCAGCTTAGGGAAAAACCTAAAAACCTACGAGCAGTACTTC
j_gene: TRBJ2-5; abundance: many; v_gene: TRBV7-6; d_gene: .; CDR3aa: CASSLPYRVGETQYF; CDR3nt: TGTGCCAGCAGCCTCCCGTACAGGGTGGGAGAGACCCAGTACTTC
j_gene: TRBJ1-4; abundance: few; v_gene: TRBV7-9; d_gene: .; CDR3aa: CASSATGFATNEKLFF; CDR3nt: TGTGCCAGCAGCGCCACAGGGTTTGCAACTAATGAAAAACTGTTTTTT
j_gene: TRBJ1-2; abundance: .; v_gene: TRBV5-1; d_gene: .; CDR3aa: CASSWPRPGTNYGYTF; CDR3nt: TGCGCCAGCAGCTGGCCGAGGCCGGGAACTAACTATGGCTACACCTTC
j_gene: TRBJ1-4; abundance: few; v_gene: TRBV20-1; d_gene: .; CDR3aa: CSARGGQVGEKLFF; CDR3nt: TGCAGTGCTAGAGGGGGGCAGGTTGGGGAAAAACTGTTTTTT
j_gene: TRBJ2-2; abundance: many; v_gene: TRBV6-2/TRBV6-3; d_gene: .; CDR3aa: CASSRRQGGTGELFF; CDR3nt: TGTGCCAGCAGTAGGAGGCAGGGGGGCACCGGGGAGCTGTTTTTT
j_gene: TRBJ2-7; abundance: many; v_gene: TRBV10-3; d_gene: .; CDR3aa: CAISERTSYEQYF; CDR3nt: TGTGCCATCAGTGAGCGGACATCCTACGAGCAGTACTTC
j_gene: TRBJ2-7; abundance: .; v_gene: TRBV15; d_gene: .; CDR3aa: CATRGTGEQYF; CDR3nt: TGTGCCACCAGAGGTACGGGCGAGCAGTACTTC
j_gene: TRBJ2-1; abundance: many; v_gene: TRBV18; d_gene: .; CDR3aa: CASSPGRGQNNEQFF; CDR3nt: TGTGCCAGCTCACCAGGGAGGGGGCAAAATAATGAGCAGTTCTTC
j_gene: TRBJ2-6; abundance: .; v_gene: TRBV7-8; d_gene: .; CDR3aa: CASSFGGRSFPGANVLTF; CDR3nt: TGTGCCAGCAGCTTTGGGGGGCGCTCTTTCCCTGGGGCCAACGTCCTGACTTTC
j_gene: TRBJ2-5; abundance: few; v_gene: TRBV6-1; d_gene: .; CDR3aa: CASSEKETQYF; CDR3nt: TGTGCCAGCAGTGAAAAGGAGACCCAGTACTTC
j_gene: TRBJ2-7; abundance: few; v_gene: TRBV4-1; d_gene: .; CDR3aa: CASSQPSQGRRKYF; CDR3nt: TGCGCCAGCAGCCAACCGTCACAGGGAAGGAGGAAGTACTTC
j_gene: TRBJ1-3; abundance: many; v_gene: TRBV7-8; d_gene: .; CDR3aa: CASSSAGGPGNTIYF; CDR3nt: TGTGCCAGCAGCTCCGCCGGGGGGCCTGGAAACACCATATATTTT
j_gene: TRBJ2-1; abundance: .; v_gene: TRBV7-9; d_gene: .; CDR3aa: CASSPGHLRNEQFF; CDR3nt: TGTGCCAGCAGCCCCGGGCACCTAAGGAATGAGCAGTTCTTC
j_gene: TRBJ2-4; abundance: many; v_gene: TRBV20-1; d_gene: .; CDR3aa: CSARAVGQFKNIQYF; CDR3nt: TGCAGTGCCCGTGCCGTTGGGCAGTTCAAAAACATTCAGTACTTC
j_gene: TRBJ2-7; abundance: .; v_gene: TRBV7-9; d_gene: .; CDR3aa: CASSLEPYSYEQYF; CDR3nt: TGTGCCAGCAGCTTAGAGCCCTACTCCTACGAGCAGTACTTC
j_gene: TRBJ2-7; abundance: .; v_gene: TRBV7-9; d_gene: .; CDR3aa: CASSPQAGTHEQYF; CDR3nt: TGTGCCAGCAGCCCGCAAGCAGGGACCCACGAGCAGTACTTC
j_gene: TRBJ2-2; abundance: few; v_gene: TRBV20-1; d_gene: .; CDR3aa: CSARAGRREATGELFF; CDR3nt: TGCAGTGCTAGAGCCGGGCGGAGGGAGGCCACCGGGGAGCTGTTTTTT